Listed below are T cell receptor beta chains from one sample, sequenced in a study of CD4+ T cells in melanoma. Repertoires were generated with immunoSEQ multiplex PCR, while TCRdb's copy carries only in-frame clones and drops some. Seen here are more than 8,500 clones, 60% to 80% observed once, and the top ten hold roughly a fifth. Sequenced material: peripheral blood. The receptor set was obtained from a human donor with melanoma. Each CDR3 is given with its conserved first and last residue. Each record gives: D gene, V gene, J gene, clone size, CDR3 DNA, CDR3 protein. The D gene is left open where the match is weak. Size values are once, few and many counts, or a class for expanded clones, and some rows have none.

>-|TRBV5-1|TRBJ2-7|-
TGCGCCAGCGCCGGGACGGACCCCTACGAGCAGTACTTC
CASAGTDPYEQYF
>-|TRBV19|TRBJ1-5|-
TGTGCCAGTAGTAGACCGAAGGGGCAGGGTAGCAATCAGCCCCAGCATTTT
CASSRPKGQGSNQPQHF
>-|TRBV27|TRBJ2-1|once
TGTGCCAGCAGTTTCGGGGGACCCTACAATGAGCAGTTCTTC
CASSFGGPYNEQFF
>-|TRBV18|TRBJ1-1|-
TGTGCCAGCTCACCGCAGAGCACTGAAGCTTTCTTT
CASSPQSTEAFF
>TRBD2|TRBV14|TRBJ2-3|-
TGTGCCAGCAGCCCTCTAGCGGGACTTGGCACAGATACGCAGTATTTT
CASSPLAGLGTDTQYF
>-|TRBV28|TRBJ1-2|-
TGTGCCAGCACTCCGGTAGAATGGGGCGGCTACACCTTC
CASTPVEWGGYTF
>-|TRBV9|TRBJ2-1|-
TGTGCCAGCAGCCCCCCTGGCAGGATTAGCGTTGCCTACAATGAGCAGTTCTTC
CASSPPGRISVAYNEQFF
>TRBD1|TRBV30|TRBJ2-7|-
TGTGCCTGGGGGGACAGCTACGAGCAGTACTTC
CAWGDSYEQYF
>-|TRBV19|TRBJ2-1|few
TGTGCCAGTAGTACCTCCTTGGGGCCGCAAAACAATGAGCAGTTCTTC
CASSTSLGPQNNEQFF
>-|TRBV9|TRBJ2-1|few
TGTGCCAGCAGCGAGCCTAGGGCGGGGAGCTCCTACAATGAGCAGTTCTTC
CASSEPRAGSSYNEQFF
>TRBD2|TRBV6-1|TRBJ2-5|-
TGTGCCAGCATCGGCGGGGGACCGGGGACCCAGTACTTC
CASIGGGPGTQYF
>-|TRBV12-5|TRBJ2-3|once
TGTGCTAGTGGCCAAGGGACTCGCACAGATACGCAGTATTTT
CASGQGTRTDTQYF
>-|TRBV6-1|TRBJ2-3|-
TGTGCCAGCAGGACAGGTCCTTCTTCCACAGATACGCAGTATTTT
CASRTGPSSTDTQYF
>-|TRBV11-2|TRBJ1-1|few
TGTGCCAGCAGCTTAGCGGTGGCCACTGAAGCTTTCTTT
CASSLAVATEAFF
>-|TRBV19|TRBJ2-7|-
TGTGCCAGTACGCCCGGGCCCCCATACCCCTACGAGCAGTACTTC
CASTPGPPYPYEQYF
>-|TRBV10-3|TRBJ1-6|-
TGTGCCATCCGGGCGACAGACGATTCACCCCTCCACTTT
CAIRATDDSPLHF
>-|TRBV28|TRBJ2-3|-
TGTGCCAGCAGCCTGGGGACAACTAGCACAGATACGCAGTATTTT
CASSLGTTSTDTQYF
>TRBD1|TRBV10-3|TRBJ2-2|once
TGTGCCATCACCATCTCGACAGGGGTGAACACCGGGGAGCTGTTTTTT
CAITISTGVNTGELFF
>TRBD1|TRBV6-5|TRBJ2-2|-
TGTGCCAGCAGCACAGGGGTTCAGGCCGGGGAGCTGTTTTTT
CASSTGVQAGELFF
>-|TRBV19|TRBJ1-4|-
TGTGCCAGCGGGGGAGGAATAAGGTCTAATGAAAAACTGTTTTTT
CASGGGIRSNEKLFF
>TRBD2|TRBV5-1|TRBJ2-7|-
TGCGCCAGCAGCTTTCTGACTAGCGGGGCAGGGAACGAGCAGTACTTC
CASSFLTSGAGNEQYF
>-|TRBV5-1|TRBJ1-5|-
TGCGCCAGCAGCTTGGACCCGAATCAGCCCCAGCATTTT
CASSLDPNQPQHF
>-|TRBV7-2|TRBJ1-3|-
TGTGCCAGCAGGACTACCGGGTCTGGAAACACCATATATTTT
CASRTTGSGNTIYF
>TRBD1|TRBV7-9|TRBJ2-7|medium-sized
TGTGCCAGCAGCCACCCAAACAGGGACAGAAACTACGAGCAGTACTTC
CASSHPNRDRNYEQYF
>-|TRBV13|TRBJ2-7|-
TGTGCCAGCAGCTTGGGGGGTGCTGGGAACGAGCAGTACTTC
CASSLGGAGNEQYF
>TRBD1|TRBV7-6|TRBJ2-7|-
TGTGCCAGCAGCTTAGGAACATTACAGGGGTCAACCTACGAGCAGTACTTC
CASSLGTLQGSTYEQYF
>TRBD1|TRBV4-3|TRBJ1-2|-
TGCGCCAGCAGCCCAGGGGACAGGGGCAAAGGCTACACCTTC
CASSPGDRGKGYTF